This T cell receptor (beta chain) was recorded in a study of blood T cell repertoires in COVID-19. Study at large: Sites across the United States, Italy and Spain contributed samples from acute and convalescent COVID-19. The cDNA or gDNA used as material had been derived from T cells, B-cell-depleted T cells, or PBMCs.

In the study's own analysis: Amplification of reference gene primers was used by the study to estimate nucleated cell counts. The data were produced by immunoSEQ multiplex PCR, yet TCRdb's version contains in-frame clones alone and is incomplete. Clone size and V and J calls were adopted from that table, with D and trimming inferred from the DNA. The sample holds 110,000 or so clones, 80% to 90% seen once. The CDR3 spans 12 residues. In germline, CDR1 is KGHDR, CDR2 SFDVKD. Unmatched junction bases numbered 1, after V lost 7 bases and J lost 3 bases. Material: peripheral blood. This clonotype originated in a man between 70 and 80 years old who had recovered from COVID-19. The chain uses TRBV24-1 and TRBJ2-5, with TRBD1 matching 7 bases. The DNA of the CDR3 is TGTGCCACCAGCGGGACAGAAGAGACCCAGTACTTC. It encodes CATSGTEETQYF.